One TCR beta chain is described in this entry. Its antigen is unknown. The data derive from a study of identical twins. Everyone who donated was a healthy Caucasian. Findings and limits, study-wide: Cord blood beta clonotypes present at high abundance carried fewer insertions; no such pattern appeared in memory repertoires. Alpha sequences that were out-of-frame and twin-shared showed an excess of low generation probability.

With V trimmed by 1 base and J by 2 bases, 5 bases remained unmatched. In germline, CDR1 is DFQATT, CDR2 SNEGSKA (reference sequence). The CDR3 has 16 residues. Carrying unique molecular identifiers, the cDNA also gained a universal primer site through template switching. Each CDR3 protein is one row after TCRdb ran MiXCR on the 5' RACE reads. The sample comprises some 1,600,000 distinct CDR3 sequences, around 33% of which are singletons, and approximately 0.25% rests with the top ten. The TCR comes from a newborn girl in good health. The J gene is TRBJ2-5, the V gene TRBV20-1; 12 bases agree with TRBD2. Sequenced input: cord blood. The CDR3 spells CSARGLAGVHQETQYF. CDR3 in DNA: TGCAGTGCTAGAGGACTAGCGGGGGTACATCAAGAGACCCAGTACTTC.